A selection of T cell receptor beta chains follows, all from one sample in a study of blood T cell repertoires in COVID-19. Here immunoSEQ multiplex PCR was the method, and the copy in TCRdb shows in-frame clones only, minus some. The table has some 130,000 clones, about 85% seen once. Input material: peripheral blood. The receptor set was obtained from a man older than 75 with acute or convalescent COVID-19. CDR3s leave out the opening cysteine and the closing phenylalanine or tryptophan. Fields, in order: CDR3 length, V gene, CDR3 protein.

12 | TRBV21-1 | ASTRVDWNSPLH
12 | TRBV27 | ASSSQPRRSEQY
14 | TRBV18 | ASSPLMTEINYGYT
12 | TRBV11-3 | ASSLRGSTGELF
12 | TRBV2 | ASSELPGLETQY
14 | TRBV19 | ASIGRVGGSTDTQY
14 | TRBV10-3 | AAQTGPPSSTDTQY
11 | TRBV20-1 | SASSGIQEKLF
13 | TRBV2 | ASSFTDRGNTEAF
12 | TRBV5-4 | ASSFGGQQETQY
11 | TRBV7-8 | ASSLKGPGEQY
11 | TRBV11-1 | ASSQDLAGGYT
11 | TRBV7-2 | ASSQTYNSPLH
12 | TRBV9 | ASSVGTGLTEAF
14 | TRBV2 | ASIGGGGAFYTEAF
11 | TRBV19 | ATRSGGGTEAF
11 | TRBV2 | ASRGEEGYGYT
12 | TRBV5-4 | ASSRQDTNYGYT
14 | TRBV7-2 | ASSLSASGGQETQY
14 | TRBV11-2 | ASSPRMAGVNTEAF
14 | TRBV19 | ASSRQGSFSGNTIY
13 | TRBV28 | ATRVTGTSGNTIY
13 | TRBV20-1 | SASGTGGKGYEQY
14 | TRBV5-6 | ASSTILMGQNYEQY
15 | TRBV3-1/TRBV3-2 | ASSQGGGGGYQETQY
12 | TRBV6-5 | ASSSNPTGSEQY
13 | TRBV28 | ASSIQFRPTDTQY
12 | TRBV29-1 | SVTKGQIEETQY
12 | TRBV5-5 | ASSSQGARDTQY
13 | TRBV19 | ASSPDRYSNQPQH
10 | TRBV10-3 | AISGQGYEQY
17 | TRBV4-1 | ASSQVGPAGVMSAGELF
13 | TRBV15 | ATSRGLAGGIEQY
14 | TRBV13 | ASSLGEGGWTGELF
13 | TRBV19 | ASHKDITYNSPLH
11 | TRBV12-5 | ASGGAYTGELF
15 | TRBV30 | AWSKGLAGTNRRTQY
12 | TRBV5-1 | ASRGQGTFEKLF
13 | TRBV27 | ASSPARRGGYGYT
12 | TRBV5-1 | ASGLDNSYNEQF